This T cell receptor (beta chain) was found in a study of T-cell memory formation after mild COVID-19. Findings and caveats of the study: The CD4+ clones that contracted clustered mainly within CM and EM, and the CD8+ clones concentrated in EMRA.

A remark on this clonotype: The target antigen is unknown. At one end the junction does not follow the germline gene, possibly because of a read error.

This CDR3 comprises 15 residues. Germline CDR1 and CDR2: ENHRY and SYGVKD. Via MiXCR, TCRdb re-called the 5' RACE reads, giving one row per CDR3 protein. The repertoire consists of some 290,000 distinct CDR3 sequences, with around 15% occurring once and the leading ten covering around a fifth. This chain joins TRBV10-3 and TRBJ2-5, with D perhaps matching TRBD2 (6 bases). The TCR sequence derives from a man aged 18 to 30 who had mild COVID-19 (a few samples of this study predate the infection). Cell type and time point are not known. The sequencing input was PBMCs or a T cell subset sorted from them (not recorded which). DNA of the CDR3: TGTGCCATCAGTGAGTCCGGGGGAACTGGAGAGTCCCAGTACTTC. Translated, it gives CAISESGGTGESQYF.